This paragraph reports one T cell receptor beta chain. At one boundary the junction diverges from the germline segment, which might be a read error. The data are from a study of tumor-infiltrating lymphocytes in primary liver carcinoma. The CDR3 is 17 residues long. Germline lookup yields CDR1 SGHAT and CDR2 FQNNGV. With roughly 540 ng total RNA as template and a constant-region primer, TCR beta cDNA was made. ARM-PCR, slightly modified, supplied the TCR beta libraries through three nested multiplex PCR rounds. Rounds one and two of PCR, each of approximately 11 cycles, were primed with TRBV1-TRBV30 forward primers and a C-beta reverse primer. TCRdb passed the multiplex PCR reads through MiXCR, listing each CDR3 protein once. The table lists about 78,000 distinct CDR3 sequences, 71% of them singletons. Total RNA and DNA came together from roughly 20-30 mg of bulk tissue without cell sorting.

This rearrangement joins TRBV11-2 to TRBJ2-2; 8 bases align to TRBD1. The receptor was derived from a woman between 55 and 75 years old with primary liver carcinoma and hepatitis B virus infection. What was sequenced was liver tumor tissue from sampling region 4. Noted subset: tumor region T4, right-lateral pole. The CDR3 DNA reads TGTGCCAGCAGCCCAGTAGACAGGGGTCTTGTCACCGGGGAGTTGTTTTTT. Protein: CASSPVDRGLVTGELFF.